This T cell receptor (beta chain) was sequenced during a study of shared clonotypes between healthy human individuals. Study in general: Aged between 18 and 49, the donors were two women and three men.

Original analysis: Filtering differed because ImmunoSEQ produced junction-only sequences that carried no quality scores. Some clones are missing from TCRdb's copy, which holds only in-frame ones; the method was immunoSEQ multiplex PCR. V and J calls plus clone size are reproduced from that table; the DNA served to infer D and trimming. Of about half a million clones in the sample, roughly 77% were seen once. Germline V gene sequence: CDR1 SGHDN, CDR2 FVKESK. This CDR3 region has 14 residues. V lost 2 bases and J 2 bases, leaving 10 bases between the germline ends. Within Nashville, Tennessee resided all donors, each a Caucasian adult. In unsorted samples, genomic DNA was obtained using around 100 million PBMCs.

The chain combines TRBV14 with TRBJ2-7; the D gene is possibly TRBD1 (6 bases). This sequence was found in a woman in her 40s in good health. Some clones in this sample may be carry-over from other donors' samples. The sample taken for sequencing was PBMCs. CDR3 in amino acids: CASSQQTGPYEQYF. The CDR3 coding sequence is TGTGCCAGCAGCCAACAAACAGGGCCCTACGAGCAGTACTTC.